This TCR beta chain was recorded in a study of T cells in Graves' hyperthyroidism and ophthalmopathy. Study findings and constraints: The majority of expanded thyroid clonotypes above 0.001 also appeared in blood. The model anticipated ophthalmopathy a median about 6.5 months pre-onset.

Trimming took 0 bases from V and 2 from J; bases not matched to a gene: 9. In germline, CDR1 is LGHDT, CDR2 YNNKEL (reference sequence). The CDR3 consists of 17 residues. TCR beta CDR3 region amplification was performed from RNA transcripts. During a first-round RT-PCR of the TCR CDR3, the HTBI primer set was used. TCRdb called the multiplex PCR reads again in MiXCR, with one record for every CDR3 protein. This sample carries 300,000 to 400,000 distinct CDR3 sequences, less than 20% of them seen once, and the ten largest clones take roughly two fifths. Ophthalmopathy patients had Clinical Activity Score at least 3, NOSPECS grade at least 4, duration under 3 months. Patients showing uncontrolled infection, other autoimmune disease, pregnancy or lactation were ineligible. This clonotype was counted many times. The target antigen is unknown.

The J gene is TRBJ1-2, the V gene TRBV3-1; 7 bases agree with TRBD1. This TCR derives from a man younger than 35 with Graves' ophthalmopathy. Sequencing used blood. This chain's CDR3 is CASSQDPTGSFNYGYTF. For the CDR3, the DNA is TGTGCCAGCAGCCAAGATCCGACAGGGAGCTTCAACTATGGCTACACCTTC.